The 14 T cell receptor beta chains given below trace back to one sample, sequenced in a study of shared clonotypes between healthy human individuals. Sequenced by immunoSEQ multiplex PCR; TCRdb stores in-frame clones only, minus some. The sample shows approximately 1,000,000 clones, roughly 80% of them seen only once. The specimen was memory CD4+ T cells from PBMCs. The subset here: CD45RA-negative fraction. These TCRs come from a young man in good health. Some clones in this sample may be carry-over from other donors' samples.

This clone turned up a few times. CDR3 bases: TGTGCCAGCAGCTACCTAGCGGGGAGCACAGATACGCAGTATTTT. Translation: CASSYLAGSTDTQYF. This sequence joins TRBV7-2 and TRBJ2-3; TRBD2 matches at 9 bases. Germline lookup yields CDR1 SGHTA and CDR2 FQGNSA. V lost 4 bases to trimming and J lost 0 bases; unmatched junction nucleotides: 2. The CDR3 sequence is 15 residues long.

J is TRBJ1-1 and V is TRBV25-1; 7 nucleotides align to TRBD1. CDR3 size: 13 residues. Trimming at V came to 5 bases and at J to 4 bases, leaving 4 bases not matched to a gene. Looked up from germline, CDR1 is MGHDK and CDR2 is SYGVNS. The chain's CDR3 is CASSLTGTTEAFF. CDR3 nucleotides: TGTGCCAGCAGTCTGACAGGGACCACTGAAGCTTTCTTT.

This chain links TRBV29-1 with TRBJ2-7; the D is unclear. Trimming stripped 2 bases from V and 6 bases from J, with 11 bases between. CDR1 and CDR2 (germline): SQVTM, ANQGSEA. This CDR3 is built from 12 residues. The CDR3 loop is CSVERALGEQYF. The CDR3 DNA reads TGCAGCGTTGAACGGGCTCTGGGCGAGCAGTACTTC.

This clone has a count of ten or more. The chain has TRBV4-3 and TRBJ1-1; D remains unclear. Per the germline V gene, CDR1 is LGHNA and CDR2 is YSLEER. The V gene lost 0 bases and the J gene lost 5 bases, with 7 bases spanning the gap. The CDR3 runs 13 residues. The CDR3 DNA reads TGCGCCAGCAGCCAAGATAGGGAGACTGAAGCTTTCTTT. This gives the protein CASSQDRETEAFF.

This chain uses TRBV7-9 with TRBJ1-2; possible D gene TRBD1, 5 bases. CDR1 SEHNR and CDR2 FQNEAQ come from the germline V gene (reference sequence). The germline V and J ends were trimmed by 4 bases and 1 base, with 19 bases remaining between them. This CDR3 spans 17 amino acids. The CDR3 spells CASSSRGGGLLNYGYTF. In DNA, the CDR3 is TGTGCCAGCAGCTCACGAGGCGGGGGACTACTTAACTATGGCTACACCTTC.

This clone came up a few times. The chain uses TRBV7-8 and TRBJ2-2; TRBD2 aligns across 16 bases. Germline V CDR1 and CDR2: SGHVS, FQNEAQ. The CDR3 totals 19 residues. V was clipped by 4 bases and J by 9 bases; unmatched bases: 14. Here the CDR3 reads CASSSRDRGTSGRARELFF. In nucleotides, the CDR3 is TGTGCCAGCAGCTCCCGGGACAGGGGGACTAGCGGGAGGGCGAGGGAGCTGTTTTTT.

This clone appeared a single time. In nucleotides, the CDR3 is TGTGCCACCCTAGGACAGGGGCTTAGCACAGATACGCAGTATTTT. This codes for CATLGQGLSTDTQYF. This sequence joins TRBV19 and TRBJ2-3; TRBD1 aligns across 9 bases. V trimming: 10 bases; J trimming: 0 bases; junction bases outside the gene matches: 8. Germline-derived CDR1 and CDR2 are LNHDA and SQIVND (reference sequence). The CDR3 length is 15 residues.

About this clone: Within the sample, other DNA sequences also encode this same CDR3. J is TRBJ1-5 and V is TRBV28; 7 bases agree with TRBD1. The V gene end was trimmed by 6 bases and the J gene end by 1 base; junction bases not matched to a gene: 6. CDR1 MDHEN and CDR2 SYDVKM come from the germline V gene. There are 15 residues in the CDR3. CDR3 region: CASRPGQTSNQPQHF. In DNA, the CDR3 is TGTGCCAGCAGGCCGGGACAGACAAGCAATCAGCCCCAGCATTTT.

This clone was counted between two and nine times. J is TRBJ2-1 and V is TRBV4-3; TRBD2 aligns across 11 bases. Germline V gene data show CDR1 as LGHNA and CDR2 as YSLEER. Losses at the gene ends were 0 bases for V and 8 bases for J; bases not matched to a gene: 12. This CDR3 contains 18 residues. The CDR3 here is CASSQDAPTSGRIDEQFF. DNA for the CDR3: TGCGCCAGCAGCCAAGACGCCCCCACTAGCGGGAGAATCGATGAGCAGTTCTTC.

This chain links TRBV10-2 with TRBJ2-1; 10 bases match TRBD2. Germline lookup yields CDR1 WSHSY and CDR2 SAAADI. J gave up 6 bases and V 8 bases, and 28 bases lay outside the gene matches. The CDR3 extends over 21 amino acids. CDR3 nucleotides: TGCGCCAGCCGTGTAGTTGGACCAGGGGGCTCAAGCGGGAGGGCCCTCAATGAGCAGTTCTTC. The encoded protein is CASRVVGPGGSSGRALNEQFF.

Concerning this clone itself: With only one base between it and a far larger clone, this is likely a read error. The genes are TRBV7-8 and TRBJ2-5; D unresolved. Deletions cut 1 base from V and 3 bases from J, with 6 bases between. Germline CDR1 SGHVS, CDR2 FQNEAQ. The CDR3 has 13 residues. CDR3 sequence reads: CASSLDRKETQYF. In DNA form, the CDR3 reads TGTGCCAGCAGCTTAGACAGAAAAGAGACCCAGTACTTC.

The CDR3 nucleotides read TGCAGTGCGCCCCGGAGAGACATTCAGTACTTC. Its protein is CSAPRRDIQYF. The genes are TRBV20-1 and TRBJ2-4; unclear D gene. V lost 6 bases and J 8 bases, leaving 11 bases between the germline ends. Germline V gives CDR1 DFQATT, CDR2 SNEGSKA (reference sequence). The CDR3 is 11 residues long.

This clone appeared a few times. A much larger clone lies one base from this, so it may be a read error. The V and J genes are TRBV2 and TRBJ1-1; TRBD1 matches 7 bases. The CDR3 loop spans 13 amino acids. V lost 7 bases, J lost 1 base, and 3 bases stayed unmatched. Germline assignment: CDR1 SNHLY and CDR2 FYNNEI. The CDR3 DNA sequence: TGTGCCAGCAATCGGGACAGGAACACTGAAGCTTTCTTT. It is translated as CASNRDRNTEAFF.

The chain carries TRBV7-9 and TRBJ2-7, with 7 positions matching TRBD1. CDR3 size: 14 residues. V lost 2 bases to trimming and J lost 7 bases; unmatched junction nucleotides: 8. Germline CDR1 and CDR2: SEHNR and FQNEAQ (reference sequence). CDR3 bases: TGTGCCAGCAGCTTAAACGGGGACAGTCGGGAGCAGTACTTC. Translating it yields CASSLNGDSREQYF.